This T cell receptor beta chain originates from a study of CD8+ T cells in alopecia areata. General study points: Having just one nonresponder leaves the connection between baseline CD8+ expansion and response unresolved. Clonality in the scalp and expanded CD8+ clones ranked among the top 100 were significantly decreased by tofacitinib. Clonality was higher in lesional than normal scalp, especially in alopecia totalis/universalis.

Notes on this clone: The antigen remains unidentified.

Treatment in this sample: oral pan-JAK inhibitor, 5-10 mg twice daily. Following RNA extraction, reverse transcription yielded cDNA that acted as the sequencing template. This table comes from immunoSEQ multiplex PCR, and its TCRdb copy is limited to in-frame clones, with some not included. The sample has about 140,000 clones, roughly 80% seen once. The V end lost 3 bases, the J end lost 4 bases, and 8 bases lay between the germline ends. CDR1 KGHSH and CDR2 LQKENI come from the germline V gene. The CDR3 loop spans 13 amino acids. The receptor was isolated from a human donor with alopecia areata. The sample here was CD8+ T cells sorted from blood, taken at week 4, from a patient treated with tofacitinib. This sequence joins TRBV18 and TRBJ2-3; D gene ambiguous. DNA of the CDR3: TGTGCCAGCTCACCGGTTCGTTCAGATACGCAGTATTTT. Translating it yields CASSPVRSDTQYF.